This paragraph covers one T cell receptor beta chain sequence. Its recognized antigen is unknown. One base away there is no much larger clone; base qualities are not given. At diagnosis, peripheral blood, uninvolved tumor-adjacent lung and tumor were collected and were preserved as a mix of fresh-frozen and FFPE material. For TCR repertoire profiling, blood samples were analyzed as peripheral blood mononuclear cells. This record belongs to a study of T cells in localized non-small cell lung cancer (dated by TCRdb to 2018 to 2021). With regard to the full study: Comparing tumors with uninvolved tumor-adjacent lungs, the study looked at the T cell repertoires of 200 to 250 patients with early-stage NSCLC. All 240 or so NSCLC patients in the cohort were treatment-naive and had localized lung tumors that were resected. The mean age of the NSCLC patients was 60 to 85 years, with approximately 130 men and around 99 women. Beyond this particular receptor, the publication reports: Because the study design was exploratory, TCR variables were selected using unadjusted p-values without false-discovery rate correction. Of the top 100 tumor clones, a median of about 53 were detected in paired uninvolved adjacent lung; roughly 29 were also among that lung's top 100. Uninvolved tumor-adjacent lung showed the highest T cell clonality, higher than tumor, which suggests more focused antigenic responses in the uninvolved tumor-adjacent lung. Because multi-region tumor sequencing was not done, intratumor heterogeneity could not be ruled out. Higher blood T cell density associated with longer overall survival, while higher adjacent-lung clonality associated with shorter survival.

TCR beta CDR3 regions were sequenced from DNA using the immunoSEQ Assay. On the study's bioinformatics: T cell density was computed as TCR beta template counts normalized to usable DNA estimated by amplifying housekeeping genes. The preseqR package was used to estimate richness by extrapolating to 400,000 templates for PBMC samples and to 120,000 templates for tissue samples. Clonality was calculated as one minus Pielou's evenness. To identify tissue-enriched TCRs, differential abundance testing was run on productive amino-acid clonotypes with a minimum total count of 5 and an alpha of 0.1. Repertoire overlap between compartments was quantified with the Jaccard Index and Morisita Overlap Index. GLIPH clustered TCR beta CDR3s with public tetramer-defined viral CDR3s; viral motifs required at least three viral sequences plus V-gene enrichment. This immuneACCESS table, as held by TCRdb, lists in-frame sequences with V and J called but not all clones. Of the missing ones, under half trace to an unresolved V gene in checked studies; the others have no known cause. The V and J calls and clone size are taken from that table; D and trimming were inferred from the DNA. For this sample the table gives several thousand clones, of which 92% were detected only once. 7.5% of the sample goes to the ten largest clones.

CDR1 and CDR2 were assigned from the germline V gene (reference sequence) as LNHDA and SQIVND. Trimming at the junction amounts to 4 bases on V and 2 bases on J, and the germline ends lie 9 bases apart. Reading from cysteine to phenylalanine, the CDR3 counts 14 amino acids. This entry keeps only the CDR3 DNA: 42 bases, framed from base 1. The sample here was peripheral blood, taken before any cancer treatment. The chain links TRBV19 with TRBJ1-5, with the D segment identity uncertain. This clonotype originated in a woman aged 35 to 75 with stage I squamous cell lung carcinoma. The nucleotide sequence reads TGTGCCAGTAGTAGGGGTATCGGCAATCAGCCCCAGCATTTT. This encodes CASSRGIGNQPQHF.